The 12 T cell receptor beta chains below all came from one sample that was sequenced in a study of cytomegalovirus exposure and HLA in healthy donors. The PCR was carried out with 60 Vbeta primers and 13 Jbeta primers. Repertoires were generated with immunoSEQ multiplex PCR, while TCRdb's copy carries only in-frame clones and drops some. The sample includes 69,000 or so clones, about 75% of them seen just once. Sequenced: PBMCs. These receptors all come from a man aged 18 to 30 in good health and CMV-seronegative.

This chain joins TRBV4-2 and TRBJ1-5; 8 bases are shared with TRBD1. This CDR3 is built from 15 residues. J was trimmed by 6 bases and V by 2 bases; bases with no gene match: 6. The germline V gene has CDR1 LGHNA and CDR2 YNFKEQ. This chain's CDR3 is CASSQTGGGIQPQHF. The CDR3, as DNA: TGTGCCAGCAGCCAAACAGGGGGTGGGATTCAGCCCCAGCATTTT.

The genes are TRBV9 and TRBJ1-4; 7 bases match TRBD1. Trimming cost V 4 bases and J 7 bases; bases outside gene matches: 10. CDR1 is SGDLS, CDR2 YYNGEE, per germline. The CDR3 has 15 amino acids. CDR3 nucleotide sequence: TGTGCCAGCAGCCTCCGACAGGGTACGGGTGAAAAACTGTTTTTT. As protein: CASSLRQGTGEKLFF.

This clone has only one observation. V and J are TRBV28 and TRBJ2-4, with D maybe TRBD1 (6 bases). The CDR3 extends over 15 amino acids. Germline CDR1 is MDHEN and CDR2 is SYDVKM. V was clipped by 6 bases and J by 1 base, with 13 bases between them. The CDR3 protein is CASRGDTVAKNIQYF. CDR3 DNA: TGTGCCAGCAGAGGGGACACAGTGGCCAAAAACATTCAGTACTTC.

Note on this clone: Additional DNA sequences in this sample encode the identical CDR3. V is TRBV5-1 and J is TRBJ2-1; D might be TRBD2 (5 bases). The CDR3 is 15 amino acids. Per the germline V gene, CDR1 is SGHRS and CDR2 is YFSETQ. V gave up 0 bases and J gave up 2 bases, with 9 bases separating them. The CDR3 DNA reads as TGCGCCAGCAGCTTGGTAGGAGGAACCTACAATGAGCAGTTCTTC. Residues: CASSLVGGTYNEQFF.

The CDR3, as DNA: TGTGCCAGCAGCTTGGGTCGGGGGGGAAACAATGAGCAGTTCTTC. Protein product: CASSLGRGGNNEQFF. The chain has TRBV5-4 and TRBJ2-1; 8 nucleotides align to TRBD2. The V gene end was trimmed by 0 bases and the J gene end by 5 bases; junction bases not matched to a gene: 4. CDR1 and CDR2 from the germline V gene are SGHNT and YYREEE (reference sequence). The CDR3 covers 15 residues.

This clone was counted a single time. J is TRBJ2-3 and V is TRBV7-3; TRBD2 agrees at 9 bases. Germline V gene data show CDR1 as SGHTA and CDR2 as FQGTGA. This CDR3 comprises 18 residues. The V segment lost 3 bases and the J segment 0 bases; nucleotides outside the gene matches: 10. The CDR3 loop is CASSFERGAPVSTDTQYF. The CDR3 nucleotides read TGTGCCAGCAGCTTTGAGCGGGGGGCGCCAGTAAGCACAGATACGCAGTATTTT.

The rearrangement uses TRBV29-1 and TRBJ2-1, with unresolved D. The germline V gene encodes CDR1 SQVTM and CDR2 ANQGSEA. Deletions cut 7 bases from V and 10 bases from J, with 5 bases between. The length of the CDR3 is 8 residues. Here the CDR3 DNA reads TGCAGCGCGGAGGAGCAGTTCTTC. It yields the protein CSAEEQFF.

This clone appeared a few times. The chain joins TRBV5-1 to TRBJ2-3, with D perhaps matching TRBD2 (7 bases). There are 16 residues in the CDR3. Germline CDR1 is SGHRS and CDR2 is YFSETQ. Trimming took 4 bases from V and 4 from J, leaving 19 bases between them. CDR3 DNA: TGCGCCAGCAGCCCCCTAAGGGGGGGGCCCGCAGATACGCAGTATTTT. Translated, it gives CASSPLRGGPADTQYF. Drawing the rest from reference TRBV5-1 and TRBJ2-3, the complete variable domain is KAGVTQTPRYLIKTRGQQVTLSCSPISGHRSVSWYQQTPGQGLQFLFEYFSETQRNKGNFPGRFSGRQFSNSRSEMNVSTLELGDSALYLCASSPLRGGPADTQYFGPGTRLTVL.

The CDR3 nucleotides read TGTGCCAGCAGCTTAGAGGCCGGGACAGGGGGCCCAGAGACCCAGTACTTC. It is translated as CASSLEAGTGGPETQYF. The V call is TRBV7-7, the J call TRBJ2-5, with TRBD1 matching over 12 bases. This CDR3 has 17 amino acids. Germline values: CDR1 SSHAT, CDR2 FNYEAQ (reference sequence). Trimming removed 1 base from V and 4 bases from J; junction bases left unmatched: 7.

This clone was recorded once. The genes are TRBV18 and TRBJ2-1; TRBD1 is a possible D gene (5 bases). This CDR3 is 15 amino acids long. V lost 2 bases and J 10 bases, leaving 18 bases between the germline ends. Germline lookup yields CDR1 KGHSH and CDR2 LQKENI. This CDR3 reads CASSPGAGSAREQFF. As DNA, the CDR3 is TGTGCCAGCTCACCAGGGGCAGGGTCGGCTCGGGAGCAGTTCTTC.

The chain recombines TRBV5-5 with TRBJ2-5; weak D call: TRBD1 (6 bases). Germline CDR1 reads SGHKS; CDR2 reads YYEKEE (reference sequence). This CDR3 spans 13 amino acids. Trimming removed 0 bases from V and 5 bases from J, with 8 bases in between. The CDR3 sequence: CASSLEGDETQYF. In DNA form, the CDR3 reads TGTGCCAGCAGCTTGGAGGGGGATGAGACCCAGTACTTC.

The chain links TRBV19 to TRBJ2-1; 7 nucleotides match TRBD2. Germline CDR1 LNHDA, CDR2 SQIVND (reference sequence). V lost 5 bases and J lost 0; bases outside the gene matches: 10. CDR3 size: 17 residues. The CDR3 loop reads CASSVFHGEGSYNEQFF. The CDR3 nucleotides read TGTGCCAGTAGTGTTTTTCACGGGGAGGGCTCCTACAATGAGCAGTTCTTC.